A single sample is the source of the 29 T cell receptor beta chains below, sequenced in a study of beta chain features in type 1 diabetes. The antigens for these receptors are not known. The investigators reverse transcribed all of the isolated RNA, so they sequenced expressed TCRB transcripts. Repertoires were generated with immunoSEQ multiplex PCR, while TCRdb's copy carries only in-frame clones and drops some. The sample carries hundreds of thousands of clones, around an eighth recorded once. Findings and caveats of the study: Researchers report that Type 1 diabetes patients had moderately but significantly shorter TCRB CDR3s across all four CD4+ subsets.

Sequenced: naive CD4+ T cells from blood. The receptor set was obtained from a man between 18 and 35 years old with type 1 diabetes.

The rearrangement links TRBV5-1 to TRBJ1-1, with 8 bases lining up with TRBD1. Germline trimming cut 4 bases from V and 3 bases from J; bases unmatched to any gene: 11. Germline loops: CDR1 SGHRS, CDR2 YFSETQ. This CDR3 has 16 residues. CDR3 nucleotides: TGCGCCAGCAGCCCGGGGACAGGAGGACCCGACACTGAAGCTTTCTTT. It yields the protein CASSPGTGGPDTEAFF.

The CDR3 DNA is TGTGCCAGCAGTACTGACAGGGTCGGGTATGGCTACACCTTC. It yields the protein CASSTDRVGYGYTF. V and J are TRBV27 and TRBJ1-2, with 7 bases aligning to TRBD1. Germline V gene data show CDR1 as MNHEY and CDR2 as SMNVEV (reference sequence). The CDR3 is made up of 14 amino acids. V lost 5 bases to trimming and J lost 5 bases; unmatched junction nucleotides: 8.

The chain is built from TRBV5-4 and TRBJ1-5; D is unresolved. The CDR3 extends over 12 amino acids. The V gene lost 4 bases and the J gene lost 5 bases, with 7 bases spanning the gap. CDR1 SGHNT and CDR2 YYREEE come from the germline V gene (reference sequence). In DNA, the CDR3 is TGTGCCAGCAGCGACGGGGATCAGCCCCAGCATTTT. It specifies CASSDGDQPQHF. Filled out from reference TRBV5-4 and TRBJ1-5, the complete variable domain reads ETGVTQSPTHLIKTRGQQVTLRCSSQSGHNTVSWYQQALGQGPQFIFQYYREEENGRGNFPPRFSGLQFPNYSSELNVNALELDDSALYLCASSDGDQPQHFGDGTRLSIL.

The V and J genes are TRBV6-5 and TRBJ2-1; D may match TRBD1 or TRBD2 (6 bases each). The CDR3 covers 13 residues. The V end lost 8 bases, the J end lost 9 bases, and 17 bases lay between the germline ends. The germline CDR1 and CDR2 sequences are MNHEY and SVGAGI. The CDR3 bases are TGTGCCAGCGGACGGGGGCTGACGGTTGAGCAGTTCTTC. It yields the protein CASGRGLTVEQFF.

The chain is built from TRBV7-2 and TRBJ2-3, with 7 bases lining up with TRBD1. Germline V gene data show CDR1 as SGHTA and CDR2 as FQGNSA. This CDR3 region has 15 residues. V shed 3 bases and J 0 bases; nucleotides not matched to a gene: 3. CDR3 region: CASSFGTASTDTQYF. The DNA for the CDR3 is TGTGCCAGCAGCTTTGGGACAGCTAGCACAGATACGCAGTATTTT.

This clone was seen a few times. This chain links TRBV7-9 with TRBJ2-7; the D is unclear. V was pared by 2 bases and J by 3 bases, with 8 bases between. Germline CDR1 is SEHNR and CDR2 is FQNEAQ (reference sequence). The CDR3 totals 13 residues. CDR3 sequence (DNA): TGTGCCAGCAGCTTAAGCGCCTACTACGAGCAGTACTTC. Encoded protein: CASSLSAYYEQYF.

The chain joins TRBV4-1 to TRBJ1-1, with 10 nucleotides matching TRBD1. Germline loops: CDR1 MGHRA, CDR2 YSYEKL. CDR3 length: 18 residues. The ends lost 5 bases at V and 3 bases at J; junction bases unmatched: 15. CDR3 in amino acids: CASSEMTGGAIGDTEAFF. In nucleotides, the CDR3 is TGCGCCAGCAGCGAAATGACAGGGGGCGCGATTGGGGACACTGAAGCTTTCTTT.

The chain couples TRBV21-1 to TRBJ2-7; TRBD2 is the table's D call, not checked against the DNA. TRBV21-1 counts as a pseudogene. The CDR3 loop spans 14 amino acids. In DNA form, the CDR3 reads TGTGCCAGCAGATCCGCCGTGGAAAAGAGGGAGCAGTACTTC. Translation: CASRSAVEKREQYF.

This clone was seen more than once but under ten times. A junction end diverges from the germline sequence, so it may reflect a read error. The chain recombines TRBV28 with TRBJ1-2, with D possibly TRBD1 on 5 matching bases. Germline CDR1 MDHEN, CDR2 SYDVKM. The CDR3 length is 12 residues. The chain's CDR3 is CASSSSIRGLYF. As DNA, the CDR3 is TGTGCCAGCAGTTCGTCAATCCGGGGCCTATATTTC.

The chain employs TRBV6-5 and TRBJ2-5, with 8 bases identical to TRBD2. V trimming: 7 bases; J trimming: 4 bases; junction bases outside the gene matches: 8. CDR3 size: 14 residues. CDR1 is MNHEY and CDR2 is SVGAGI in the germline V gene. The CDR3 DNA reads as TGTGCCAGCACCACCCCTCGGGAGGGAGAGACCCAGTACTTC. This sequence encodes CASTTPREGETQYF.

The gene calls are TRBV2 and TRBJ1-5, with 8 bases fitting TRBD1. Germline loops: CDR1 SNHLY, CDR2 FYNNEI. Germline trimming cut 6 bases from V and 5 bases from J; bases unmatched to any gene: 9. This CDR3 contains 15 residues. Here the CDR3 reads CASSKTGDSHQPQHF. In DNA form, the CDR3 reads TGTGCCAGCAGCAAGACAGGGGACAGTCATCAGCCCCAGCATTTT.

This clone was counted only a few times. The chain employs TRBV12-5 and TRBJ2-5; D is ambiguous. Trimming took off 0 bases at V and 0 bases at J, with 11 bases between the two ends. Germline CDR1 is LGHNT and CDR2 is FRNRAP. The CDR3 length is 16 residues. The CDR3 DNA follows: TGTGCTAGTGGTTTGGTAGAAGGCTGGTACCAAGAGACCCAGTACTTC. Translated: CASGLVEGWYQETQYF.

This clone was counted a few times. CDR3 region: CASIRLAVTDTQYF. In DNA form, the CDR3 reads TGTGCCAGCATCCGTCTAGCGGTGACAGATACGCAGTATTTT. This chain joins TRBV2 and TRBJ2-3; TRBD2 agrees at 7 bases. Germline V gene sequence: CDR1 SNHLY, CDR2 FYNNEI. The CDR3 runs to 14 residues. Losses at the gene ends were 7 bases for V and 3 bases for J; bases not matched to a gene: 7. Full variable domain (rest looked up from reference TRBV2 and TRBJ2-3): EPEVTQTPSHQVTQMGQEVILRCVPISNHLYFYWYRQILGQKVEFLVSFYNNEISEKSEIFDDQFSVERPDGSNFTLKIRSTKLEDSAMYFCASIRLAVTDTQYFGPGTRLTVL.

This chain connects TRBV20-1 to TRBJ1-6; D uncertain. Germline V gene lookup returns CDR1 DFQATT and CDR2 SNEGSKA (reference sequence). This CDR3 has 11 amino acids. With 1 base removed from V and 10 bases from J, the gap between germline ends came to 5 bases. CDR3 protein: CSARVGSPLHF. CDR3 coding DNA: TGCAGTGCTAGAGTTGGGTCACCCCTCCACTTT.

V gene TRBV23-1 combines with J gene TRBJ1-4; D uncertain. TRBV23-1 is designated an ORF whose function remains uncertain. V was pared by 0 bases and J by 3 bases, with 8 bases between. This CDR3 is 15 amino acids long. Here the CDR3 reads CASSQSAGANEKLFF. Here the CDR3 DNA reads TGCGCCAGCAGTCAATCCGCTGGGGCTAATGAAAAACTGTTTTTT.

This sequence joins TRBV7-2 and TRBJ2-5; weak D call: TRBD2 (5 bases). V was pared by 1 base and J by 1 base, with 10 bases between. Germline CDR1 SGHTA, CDR2 FQGNSA. The CDR3 consists of 15 residues. CDR3 in amino acids: CASSLGSGFQETQYF. In DNA form, the CDR3 reads TGTGCCAGCAGCTTAGGGAGCGGCTTCCAAGAGACCCAGTACTTC.

The chain couples TRBV4-2 to TRBJ1-6; the D gene is possibly TRBD1 (5 bases). Between the trimmed V and J ends, which lost 3 bases and 7 bases, there was a span of 7 bases. Germline lookup yields CDR1 LGHNA and CDR2 YNFKEQ. The CDR3 extends over 13 amino acids. In nucleotides, the CDR3 is TGTGCCAGCAGCCAGGGGGAAAATTCACCCCTCCACTTT. It is translated as CASSQGENSPLHF.

This clone was observed a few times. V and J are TRBV10-3 and TRBJ2-3; D remains unclear. V gave up 3 bases and J gave up 0 bases, with 7 bases separating them. The V gene's germline CDR1 is ENHRY and CDR2 SYGVKD. The CDR3 has 14 residues. The CDR3 is CAISDFLSTDTQYF. As DNA, the CDR3 is TGTGCCATCAGTGACTTTCTTAGCACAGATACGCAGTATTTT.

This clone has more than one count but fewer than ten. The chain combines TRBV30 with TRBJ2-6; unclear D gene. CDR1 is GTSNPN and CDR2 is SVGIG in the germline V gene (reference sequence). This CDR3 has 14 residues. CDR3 coding DNA: TGTGCGGGCGCCGGGCCCTCTGGGGCCAACGTCCTGACTTTC. This gives the protein CAGAGPSGANVLTF.

This clone was seen a few times. This chain's CDR3 is CSLRGGSETQYF. The CDR3 DNA reads TGCAGCCTGCGTGGGGGCAGTGAGACCCAGTACTTC. The chain joins TRBV29-1 to TRBJ2-5, with D possibly matching TRBD1 (6 bases). CDR3 length: 12 residues. Per germline, CDR1 SQVTM and CDR2 ANQGSEA. Trimming cost V 8 bases and J 5 bases, with 15 bases left between them.

This clone occurred a few times. The chain is built from TRBV5-1 and TRBJ2-7; D tentatively fits TRBD1 or TRBD2 (6 bases each). The CDR3 consists of 17 residues. Trimming removed 0 bases at V and 5 bases at J, with 21 bases between. In germline, CDR1 is SGHRS, CDR2 YFSETQ. CDR3: CASSLVPPEQGGNEQYF. The DNA for the CDR3 is TGCGCCAGCAGCTTGGTCCCCCCCGAACAGGGAGGCAACGAGCAGTACTTC.

Notes on this clone: A junction end diverges from the germline sequence, so it may reflect a read error. V gene TRBV7-7 combines with J gene TRBJ2-1, with 7 bases matching TRBD2. The CDR3 spans 13 residues. Germline lookup yields CDR1 SSHAT and CDR2 FNYEAQ (reference sequence). DNA for the CDR3: TGTGCTAGCAGCTTACGACGGGAGGATGAGCAGTTCTTC. Amino acids: CASSLRREDEQFF.

The chain joins TRBV6-1 to TRBJ1-1; D gene unclear. The V gene's germline CDR1 is MNHNS and CDR2 SASEGT. This CDR3 region has 13 residues. V gave up 9 bases and J gave up 1 base, with 12 bases separating them. CDR3 in DNA: TGTGCCAGTGACTTCGACCCGAACACTGAAGCTTTCTTT. This translates into CASDFDPNTEAFF.

The genes are TRBV4-1 and TRBJ2-3, with TRBD1 matching over 9 bases. This CDR3 spans 18 amino acids. From germline, CDR1 is MGHRA and CDR2 YSYEKL. The V gene end was trimmed by 0 bases and the J gene end by 3 bases; junction bases not matched to a gene: 10. CDR3 DNA sequence: TGCGCCAGCAGCCAAGATCGCGGACAGGGGAAGGGGACAGATACGCAGTATTTT. It yields the protein CASSQDRGQGKGTDTQYF.

This clone showed up just a few times. The chain employs TRBV5-6 and TRBJ1-5, with D possibly matching TRBD1 (6 bases). CDR1 and CDR2 (germline): SGHDT, YYEEEE. The CDR3 length is 18 residues. Trimming shortened V by 1 base and J by 1 base, and 18 bases separated the two germline ends. The DNA of the CDR3 is TGTGCCAGCAGCTTGTCGCCCGGGGCAGGGGAAAGCAATCAGCCCCAGCATTTT. Translating it yields CASSLSPGAGESNQPQHF.

The chain employs TRBV20-1 and TRBJ2-5, with D uncertain. This CDR3 spans 11 amino acids. The V and J ends lost 6 bases and 4 bases respectively, with 9 bases between them. CDR1 and CDR2 from the germline V gene are DFQATT and SNEGSKA (reference sequence). In DNA, the CDR3 is TGCAGTGCCCCGTCCCCAGAGACCCAGTACTTC. This sequence encodes CSAPSPETQYF.

The rearrangement links TRBV30 to TRBJ2-7; D is ambiguous. Trimming shortened V by 4 bases and J by 2 bases, and 9 bases separated the two germline ends. The CDR3 sequence is 12 residues long. The germline V gene encodes CDR1 GTSNPN and CDR2 SVGIG (reference sequence). The CDR3: CAWKGPTYEQYF. CDR3 coding DNA: TGTGCCTGGAAAGGACCAACCTACGAGCAGTACTTC.

This chain joins TRBV5-6 and TRBJ1-5, with 9 bases lining up with TRBD1. Germline assignment: CDR1 SGHDT and CDR2 YYEEEE. This CDR3 region has 15 residues. J lost 2 bases, V lost 4 bases, and 4 bases had no gene match. CDR3 nucleotide sequence: TGTGCCAGCAGCCCTAGGACAGGGGGCAATCAGCCCCAGCATTTT. Protein sequence: CASSPRTGGNQPQHF. Full variable domain (remainder filled in from reference TRBV5-6 and TRBJ1-5): DAGVTQSPTHLIKTRGQQVTLRCSPKSGHDTVSWYQQALGQGPQFIFQYYEEEERQRGNFPDRFSGHQFPNYSSELNVNALLLGDSALYLCASSPRTGGNQPQHFGDGTRLSIL.

With regard to this clone: The same CDR3 arises from other DNA sequences in this sample as well. V gene TRBV29-1 combines with J gene TRBJ2-7; TRBD1 agrees at 9 bases. This CDR3 is 18 amino acids long. Trimming took 3 bases from V and 0 from J; bases not matched to a gene: 15. The V gene's germline CDR1 is SQVTM and CDR2 ANQGSEA. DNA for the CDR3: TGCAGCGTTGACGGCCTAGTTCGCGGGACAGGGCGCTCCTACGAGCAGTACTTC. Its translation is CSVDGLVRGTGRSYEQYF.